Presented here are 25 T cell receptor beta chains from one specimen sequenced in a study of blood T cell repertoires in COVID-19. Assay: immunoSEQ multiplex PCR; the TCRdb copy retains only in-frame clones and omits some. This sample carries some 140,000 clones, almost 85% of them seen once, and the ten largest clones take over 1.1%. Sequencing was carried out using peripheral blood. Every receptor here comes from a man in his 60s with acute or convalescent COVID-19.

This chain uses TRBV12-5 with TRBJ1-6; 11 nucleotides match TRBD1. CDR3 length: 16 amino acids. CDR1 is LGHNT and CDR2 is FRNRAP in the germline V gene. Trimming took 6 bases from V and 7 from J; bases not matched to a gene: 8. The CDR3 DNA is TGTGCTAGTGGAAAAACCGGGACAGGGGGGAATTCACCCCTCCACTTT. This encodes CASGKTGTGGNSPLHF. The full variable domain, completed using reference TRBV12-5 and TRBJ1-6, is DARVTQTPRHKVTEMGQEVTMRCQPILGHNTVFWYRQTMMQGLELLAYFRNRAPLDDSGMPKDRFSAEMPDATLATLKIQPSEPRDSAVYFCASGKTGTGGNSPLHFGNGTRLTVT.

Only a few counts were recorded for this clone. V and J are TRBV9 and TRBJ1-5, with D possibly being TRBD1 (5 bases). This CDR3 is built from 14 residues. Germline values: CDR1 SGDLS, CDR2 YYNGEE. V dropped 3 bases and J dropped 4 bases, with 11 bases sitting between them. CDR3 DNA: TGTGCCAGCAGCGCCGGACAAAGTAATCAGCCCCAGCATTTT. This sequence encodes CASSAGQSNQPQHF.

The chain is built from TRBV9 and TRBJ2-4; D uncertain. Germline CDR1 SGDLS, CDR2 YYNGEE. This CDR3 has 15 residues. The V end lost 0 bases, the J end lost 2 bases, and 9 bases lay between the germline ends. The CDR3 loop reads CASSVDRGTKNIQYF. For the CDR3, the DNA is TGTGCCAGCAGCGTAGACCGAGGAACCAAAAACATTCAGTACTTC.

The V gene is TRBV19, the J gene TRBJ1-2; possible D gene TRBD1, 6 bases. The CDR3 is 12 residues long. Looked up from germline, CDR1 is LNHDA and CDR2 is SQIVND (reference sequence). V was cut by 4 bases and J by 5 bases, with 8 bases left in between. As DNA, the CDR3 is TGTGCCAGTAGTAGTCAGGGGTATGGCTACACCTTC. Protein: CASSSQGYGYTF.

V gene TRBV3-1 (or the pseudogene TRBV3-2) combines with J gene TRBJ1-1, with 7 bases matching TRBD1. The CDR3 runs to 16 residues. Losses at the gene ends were 2 bases for V and 1 base for J; bases not matched to a gene: 7. Per the germline V gene, CDR1 is LGHDT and CDR2 is YNNKEL (reference sequence). The CDR3 DNA is TGTGCCAGCAGCCAAAAACCCGGGACAGCGAACACTGAAGCTTTCTTT. It codes for CASSQKPGTANTEAFF.

This chain joins TRBV29-1 and TRBJ2-1; maybe TRBD1 (6 bases). The CDR3 is made up of 13 amino acids. Between the trimmed V and J ends, which lost 4 bases and 3 bases, there was a span of 10 bases. The V gene's germline CDR1 is SQVTM and CDR2 ANQGSEA. The CDR3 DNA reads TGCAGCGTTGTTGGGGGCAGCTACAATGAGCAGTTCTTC. As protein: CSVVGGSYNEQFF.

The rearrangement uses TRBV5-1 and TRBJ2-7; 12 nucleotides agree with TRBD1. In germline, CDR1 is SGHRS, CDR2 YFSETQ. Unmatched junction bases numbered 5, after V lost 2 bases and J lost 5 bases. There are 15 residues in the CDR3. The CDR3 loop reads CASSLPGTGGHEQYF. The CDR3 nucleotides read TGCGCCAGCAGCTTACCCGGGACAGGGGGCCACGAGCAGTACTTC.

This clone was observed a few times. This chain links TRBV7-6 with TRBJ1-4; 10 positions match TRBD1. CDR3 length equals 16 residues. V trimming: 0 bases; J trimming: 7 bases; junction bases outside the gene matches: 5. Germline CDR1 is SGHVS and CDR2 is FNYEAQ. The chain's CDR3 is CASSLAGQGFGEKLFF. In DNA form, the CDR3 reads TGTGCCAGCAGCTTAGCGGGACAGGGGTTCGGTGAAAAACTGTTTTTT.

This clone was counted once. The CDR3 protein is CASSVASTHLVVTQYF. The CDR3 coding sequence is TGTGCCAGCAGCGTAGCAAGCACCCACTTAGTAGTTACGCAGTATTTT. The chain is built from TRBV9 and TRBJ2-3; D ambiguous. This CDR3 is built from 16 residues. Germline-derived CDR1 and CDR2 are SGDLS and YYNGEE. V lost 0 bases, J lost 8 bases, and 19 bases lay in between.

This chain uses TRBV27 with TRBJ2-5; D uncertain. The V and J ends lost 4 bases and 10 bases respectively, with 28 bases between them. CDR1 MNHEY and CDR2 SMNVEV come from the germline V gene (reference sequence). There are 17 residues in the CDR3. CDR3 in DNA: TGTGCCAGCAGTTCTCTTCCAGATTACTTGACTCAAGCCGGCCAGTACTTC. It translates to CASSSLPDYLTQAGQYF.

This clone was detected once. V usage is TRBV6-5 and J usage is TRBJ1-4, with 9 nucleotides matching TRBD1. Losses at the gene ends were 2 bases for V and 4 bases for J; bases not matched to a gene: 5. The germline CDR1 and CDR2 sequences are MNHEY and SVGAGI. The CDR3 contains 16 residues. Here the CDR3 DNA reads TGTGCCAGCAGTTACGGCACGGGACAGGGTAATGAAAAACTGTTTTTT. Translating gives CASSYGTGQGNEKLFF.

J is TRBJ2-4 and V is TRBV14; 7 bases line up with TRBD1. Germline lookup yields CDR1 SGHDN and CDR2 FVKESK. The V and J ends lost 0 bases and 3 bases, in that order; junction bases with no gene match: 11. The CDR3 is made up of 18 amino acids. The CDR3 here is CASSQERPGQTYKNIQYF. The CDR3, as DNA: TGTGCCAGCAGCCAAGAAAGACCGGGACAGACCTACAAAAACATTCAGTACTTC.

The chain has TRBV7-9 and TRBJ2-7, with 7 nucleotides matching TRBD2. The CDR3 totals 14 residues. In germline, CDR1 is SEHNR, CDR2 FQNEAQ (reference sequence). Trimming cost V 1 base and J 3 bases; bases outside gene matches: 3. In DNA form, the CDR3 reads TGTGCCAGCAGCTTAGTTCTAGCGGACTACGAGCAGTACTTC. Translating gives CASSLVLADYEQYF.

This clone was found once. The chain employs TRBV15 and TRBJ2-1; possibly TRBD1 for D (6 bases). Germline V gene sequence: CDR1 LNHNV, CDR2 YYDKDF (reference sequence). The CDR3 totals 15 residues. The ends were cut back, 6 bases at V and 4 bases at J, with 16 bases in the middle. CDR3 in DNA: TGTGCCACCAGAGCAGGAAGGGGACAATACAATGAGCAGTTCTTC. Encoded protein: CATRAGRGQYNEQFF.

The chain recombines TRBV27 with TRBJ2-1; TRBD1 is a possible D gene (7 bases). Germline lookup yields CDR1 MNHEY and CDR2 SMNVEV (reference sequence). The CDR3 totals 16 residues. The germline V and J ends were trimmed by 7 bases and 3 bases, with 19 bases remaining between them. The CDR3 nucleotides are TGTGCCAGCAAACTACGCGGGACAGACAACTACAATGAGCAGTTCTTC. It yields the protein CASKLRGTDNYNEQFF.

V is TRBV27 and J is TRBJ2-1; TRBD1 agrees at 11 bases. V lost 4 bases, J lost 7 bases, and 6 bases stayed unmatched. Germline CDR1 MNHEY, CDR2 SMNVEV (reference sequence). This CDR3 has 15 residues. For the CDR3, the DNA is TGTGCCAGCAGTTCCCGGACAGGGGGCTGGAATGAGCAGTTCTTC. It translates to CASSSRTGGWNEQFF.

Only one count was recorded for this clone. DNA for the CDR3: TGTGCCAGCAGTTTAGGGCAGGGGGTACATGGCTACACCTTC. This encodes CASSLGQGVHGYTF. This chain uses TRBV28 with TRBJ1-2, with 7 bases matching TRBD1. This CDR3 is built from 14 residues. Per the germline V gene, CDR1 is MDHEN and CDR2 is SYDVKM. V shed 2 bases and J 6 bases; nucleotides not matched to a gene: 6.

This clone has a single count. The chain recombines TRBV6-5 with TRBJ1-1; D possibly corresponds to TRBD1 (6 bases). The V end was cut by 4 bases, the J end by 5 bases, with 14 bases between. The germline CDR1 and CDR2 sequences are MNHEY and SVGAGI. CDR3 size: 14 residues. CDR3 in amino acids: CASSFTGKGTEAFF. The CDR3 region has the DNA TGTGCCAGCAGTTTTACAGGGAAGGGGACTGAAGCTTTCTTT.

This clone was counted once. The V gene is TRBV24-1, the J gene TRBJ2-2, with a tentative D call TRBD1 (5 bases). V lost 5 bases, J lost 0 bases, and 15 bases lay in between. CDR1 is KGHDR and CDR2 is SFDVKD in the germline V gene. This CDR3 comprises 17 residues. CDR3 sequence: CATSGTRQSANTGELFF. The CDR3 coding sequence is TGTGCCACCAGTGGTACGCGACAGAGCGCGAACACCGGGGAGCTGTTTTTT.

This clone appeared once. V gene TRBV4-1 combines with J gene TRBJ2-3; 7 nucleotides line up with TRBD2. CDR3 length: 18 residues. V lost 0 bases and J lost 6; bases outside the gene matches: 15. CDR1 is MGHRA, CDR2 YSYEKL, per germline. CDR3 in amino acids: CASSQDPPGGGAADTQYF. DNA of the CDR3: TGCGCCAGCAGCCAAGACCCACCGGGCGGGGGAGCAGCTGATACGCAGTATTTT.

This clone was counted only a few times. The V gene is TRBV18, the J gene TRBJ1-1; 7 bases match TRBD1. The CDR3 is 14 residues long. In germline, CDR1 is KGHSH, CDR2 LQKENI. V was clipped by 5 bases and J by 1 base; unmatched bases: 4. The CDR3 region is CASSKDRSNTEAFF. CDR3 nucleotides: TGTGCCAGCTCAAAGGACAGGTCGAACACTGAAGCTTTCTTT.

V usage is TRBV5-1 and J usage is TRBJ2-5, with 7 bases aligning to TRBD2. The germline V gene encodes CDR1 SGHRS and CDR2 YFSETQ. J was trimmed by 3 bases and V by 4 bases; bases with no gene match: 21. This CDR3 spans 19 amino acids. CDR3 bases: TGCGCCAGCAGCCTGGGGAGGGGACCGGGACCTAGGAGTGAAGAGACCCAGTACTTC. Translation: CASSLGRGPGPRSEETQYF.

The chain carries TRBV19 and TRBJ1-1; D might be TRBD1 (6 bases). This CDR3 region has 13 residues. V lost 5 bases to trimming and J lost 1 base, with 8 bases between them. In germline, CDR1 is LNHDA, CDR2 SQIVND (reference sequence). The CDR3 DNA is TGTGCCAGTAGTCTGGGACAGAACACTGAAGCTTTCTTT. Amino acid sequence: CASSLGQNTEAFF.

This chain uses TRBV12-3 or TRBV12-4 with TRBJ1-1; D might be TRBD1 (5 bases). V lost 5 bases and J lost 6, with 13 bases in between. This CDR3 contains 13 residues. CDR3 sequence (DNA): TGTGCCAGCAGTAAAGATGCGGGGGCTGAAGCTTTCTTT. Translation: CASSKDAGAEAFF.

V gene TRBV19 combines with J gene TRBJ1-2; D might be TRBD1 (5 bases). CDR1 is LNHDA and CDR2 is SQIVND in the germline V gene (reference sequence). V was trimmed by 5 bases and J by 6 bases, leaving 16 bases between them. This CDR3 is 14 amino acids long. The CDR3: CASSAAGLNDGYTF. The DNA of the CDR3 is TGTGCCAGTAGTGCAGCAGGGCTAAATGATGGCTACACCTTC.